Reported below is one T cell receptor beta chain. What it recognizes is unknown. The data were produced by immunoSEQ multiplex PCR, yet TCRdb's version contains in-frame clones alone and is incomplete. In the table there are 20,000 or so clones, roughly 72% of which are singletons. This entry comes from a study of cytotoxic CD8 clonotypes in ibrutinib-treated CLL. The overall study: In all, about 11 patients were relapsed/refractory, roughly 15 were treatment-naive and about 18 were IGHV unmutated. The study recorded mean values of approximately 260,000 productive templates and tens of thousands of productive rearrangements per sample.

Broader study findings: Clonality was higher at baseline than in age-matched healthy donors and tracked circulating CD8+ T-cell counts.

Trimming cost V 8 bases and J 11 bases, with 30 bases left between them. The CDR3 runs 16 residues. Germline values: CDR1 MDHEN, CDR2 SYDVKM. This clonotype was obtained from a human donor with chronic lymphocytic leukemia. The sample consisted of PBMCs, taken before ibrutinib treatment. The J gene is TRBJ2-5, the V gene TRBV28, with a possible D match to TRBD1 (8 bases). For the CDR3, the DNA is TGTGCCAGCCGGGACAGGACTACGAGTGGGCAAGCGGGACAGTACTTC. Its protein product is CASRDRTTSGQAGQYF.